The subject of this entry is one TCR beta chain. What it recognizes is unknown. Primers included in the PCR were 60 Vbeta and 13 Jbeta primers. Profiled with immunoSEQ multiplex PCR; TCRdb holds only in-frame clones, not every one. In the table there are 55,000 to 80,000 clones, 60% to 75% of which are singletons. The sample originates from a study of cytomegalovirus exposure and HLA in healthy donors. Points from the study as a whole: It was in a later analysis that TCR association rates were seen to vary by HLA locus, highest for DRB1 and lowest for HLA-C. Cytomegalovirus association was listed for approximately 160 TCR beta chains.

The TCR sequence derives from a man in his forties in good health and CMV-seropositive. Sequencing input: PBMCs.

The CDR3, as DNA: TGTGCCAGCAGTACCCGGAGCTGGAACACTGAAGCTTTCTTT. Translation gives CASSTRSWNTEAFF. The rearrangement uses TRBV4-2 and TRBJ1-1; no firm D call. CDR1 and CDR2 (germline): LGHNA, YNFKEQ. V lost 6 bases and J lost 1, with 12 bases in between. The CDR3 sequence is 14 residues long.